The 28 T cell receptor beta chains below all came from one sample that was sequenced in a study of cytotoxic CD8 clonotypes in ibrutinib-treated CLL. Sequenced by immunoSEQ multiplex PCR; TCRdb stores in-frame clones only, minus some. The top ten clones hold about 5.7% of a sample with 250,000 to 350,000 clones, less than 85% of them seen once. Specimen: PBMCs, collected at disease progression, from a patient treated with ibrutinib. The receptors derive from a human donor with chronic lymphocytic leukemia.

This clone was seen more than once but under ten times. The CDR3 loop reads CASSVVTGTTGELFF. For the CDR3, the DNA is TGTGCCAGCAGCGTAGTGACCGGGACAACCGGGGAGCTGTTTTTT. The chain couples TRBV9 to TRBJ2-2; D possibly corresponds to TRBD1 (6 bases). The CDR3 has 15 amino acids. Germline assignment: CDR1 SGDLS and CDR2 YYNGEE. V was pared by 0 bases and J by 5 bases, with 11 bases between.

J is TRBJ2-7 and V is TRBV7-8; D possibly corresponds to TRBD2 (6 bases). Trimming cost V 8 bases and J 0 bases, with 14 bases left between them. The germline CDR1 and CDR2 sequences are SGHVS and FQNEAQ. CDR3 size: 14 residues. The DNA for the CDR3 is TGTGCCAGCGGGAGGTTCTCAAGCTCCTACGAGCAGTACTTC. It encodes CASGRFSSSYEQYF.

The chain employs TRBV5-1 and TRBJ1-1; D gene ambiguous. Germline V gene sequence: CDR1 SGHRS, CDR2 YFSETQ. The CDR3 covers 15 residues. Trimming left V 0 bases short and J 1 base short, with 10 bases between. This CDR3 is CASSLAAKTNTEAFF. DNA of the CDR3: TGCGCCAGCAGCTTGGCAGCCAAAACGAACACTGAAGCTTTCTTT.

The chain is built from TRBV7-9 and TRBJ2-2, with D unresolved. The V gene lost 4 bases and the J gene lost 6 bases, with 9 bases spanning the gap. CDR1 and CDR2 from the germline V gene are SEHNR and FQNEAQ (reference sequence). This CDR3 comprises 13 residues. The CDR3 bases are TGTGCCAGCAGCTCTTGGGATCCCGGGGAGCTGTTTTTT. Translation gives CASSSWDPGELFF.

This clone was recorded only once. The chain uses TRBV4-3 and TRBJ2-3; D perhaps matches TRBD1 (6 bases). The CDR3 runs to 14 residues. The V gene's germline CDR1 is LGHNA and CDR2 YSLEER. V gave up 1 base and J gave up 5 bases, with 10 bases separating them. This CDR3 reads CASSQGTVRDTQYF. CDR3 nucleotides: TGCGCCAGCAGCCAAGGGACAGTAAGAGATACGCAGTATTTT.

The chain joins TRBV9 to TRBJ1-4, with 8 bases that match TRBD1. The V gene's germline CDR1 is SGDLS and CDR2 YYNGEE. The CDR3 totals 15 residues. J lost 8 bases, V lost 2 bases, and 8 bases had no gene match. CDR3 protein: CASSVIGQGKEKLFF. The CDR3 DNA is TGTGCCAGCAGCGTCATTGGACAGGGTAAAGAAAAACTGTTTTTT.

V is TRBV2 and J is TRBJ1-3, with D uncertain. Trimming cost V 1 base and J 4 bases, with 8 bases left between them. Germline loops: CDR1 SNHLY, CDR2 FYNNEI. The CDR3 has 14 amino acids. The CDR3 DNA is TGTGCCAGCAGTGAAGAGGCAGAAGGAAACACCATATATTTT. It is translated as CASSEEAEGNTIYF.

The chain employs TRBV29-1 and TRBJ1-1; 8 nucleotides line up with TRBD1. CDR1 and CDR2 from the germline V gene are SQVTM and ANQGSEA. V was clipped by 3 bases and J by 4 bases; unmatched bases: 10. The CDR3 contains 15 residues. The CDR3 loop reads CSVDGQGATSTEAFF. CDR3 nucleotides: TGCAGCGTTGATGGTCAGGGGGCAACCAGCACTGAAGCTTTCTTT.

The chain joins TRBV7-2 to TRBJ2-5, with D hard to call. CDR3 length: 14 residues. V dropped 1 base and J dropped 2 bases, with 8 bases sitting between them. CDR1 is SGHTA, CDR2 FQGNSA, per germline. The DNA for the CDR3 is TGTGCCAGCAGCTTAGGTCCGGTGCAAGAGACCCAGTACTTC. Protein: CASSLGPVQETQYF.

This chain connects TRBV10-2 to TRBJ2-1; no definite D call. The CDR3 covers 14 residues. CDR1 and CDR2 (germline): WSHSY, SAAADI. V lost 6 bases to trimming and J lost 3 bases, with 12 bases between them. Written as DNA, the CDR3 is TGCGCCAGCAGACTGAGTAGTCACTACAATGAGCAGTTCTTC. Translation: CASRLSSHYNEQFF.

The chain carries TRBV5-1 and TRBJ2-7; 8 nucleotides agree with TRBD2. This CDR3 region has 14 residues. With 0 bases clipped from V and 9 bases from J, the junction kept 8 bases outside the gene matches. Germline V gene sequence: CDR1 SGHRS, CDR2 YFSETQ. CDR3 amino acids: CASSLAAGDTVQYF. CDR3 nucleotides: TGCGCCAGCAGCTTGGCAGCGGGGGATACGGTGCAGTACTTC. The variable domain in full, with the rest retrieved from reference TRBV5-1 and TRBJ2-7, is KAGVTQTPRYLIKTRGQQVTLSCSPISGHRSVSWYQQTPGQGLQFLFEYFSETQRNKGNFPGRFSGRQFSNSRSEMNVSTLELGDSALYLCASSLAAGDTVQYFGPGTRLTVT.

The chain links TRBV11-2 to TRBJ2-7, with D possibly being TRBD1 or TRBD2 (5 bases each). The germline V gene has CDR1 SGHAT and CDR2 FQNNGV. V shed 0 bases and J shed 3 bases, with 21 bases lying between them. This CDR3 has 18 amino acids. The CDR3 sequence is CASSLELNRDLGVYEQYF. The CDR3 DNA is TGTGCCAGCAGCTTAGAGTTAAACCGGGACCTAGGCGTCTACGAGCAGTACTTC.

The count of this clone is one. V and J are TRBV9 and TRBJ1-1; 8 nucleotides agree with TRBD1. Germline-derived CDR1 and CDR2 are SGDLS and YYNGEE. This CDR3 is built from 15 residues. V was clipped by 2 bases and J by 3 bases; unmatched bases: 6. Here the CDR3 reads CASSVETGAYTEAFF. The CDR3 DNA sequence: TGTGCCAGCAGCGTGGAGACAGGGGCCTACACTGAAGCTTTCTTT.

The gene calls are TRBV2 and TRBJ2-7, with 11 bases identical to TRBD1. J was trimmed by 4 bases and V by 5 bases; bases with no gene match: 25. From germline, CDR1 is SNHLY and CDR2 FYNNEI. The CDR3 has 21 amino acids. CDR3 DNA sequence: TGTGCCAGCAGTACCTCGCCCCGGGGACAGGGGGAGGTTTATCGACGGTACGAGCAGTACTTC. Residues: CASSTSPRGQGEVYRRYEQYF.

The chain links TRBV25-1 to TRBJ1-4; TRBD1 is a possible D gene (5 bases). V lost 6 bases to trimming and J lost 6 bases, with 17 bases between them. Germline V lookup: CDR1 MGHDK, CDR2 SYGVNS. The length of the CDR3 is 15 residues. CDR3 region: CASRRDRFWDEKLFF. The CDR3 DNA follows: TGTGCCAGCAGGAGGGACCGATTTTGGGATGAAAAACTGTTTTTT. The full variable domain, its missing parts supplied by reference TRBV25-1 and TRBJ1-4, is EADIYQTPRYLVIGTGKKITLECSQTMGHDKMYWYQQDPGMELHLIHYSYGVNSTEKGDLSSESTVSRIRTEHFPLTLESARPSHTSQYLCASRRDRFWDEKLFFGSGTQLSVL.

The rearrangement uses TRBV18 and TRBJ2-5, with TRBD2 identical over 9 bases. Germline V gene sequence: CDR1 KGHSH, CDR2 LQKENI. Trimming cost V 4 bases and J 5 bases; bases outside gene matches: 8. The CDR3 has 15 amino acids. CDR3 in DNA: TGTGCCAGCTCACAACCTCTAGCGGGGTACGAGACCCAGTACTTC. It codes for CASSQPLAGYETQYF.

The J gene is TRBJ2-1, the V gene TRBV18; TRBD2 aligns across 8 bases. With V trimmed by 8 bases and J by 3 bases, 3 bases remained unmatched. This CDR3 has 13 residues. The germline CDR1 and CDR2 sequences are KGHSH and LQKENI. The CDR3: CASATSVYNEQFF. CDR3 coding DNA: TGTGCCAGCGCGACTAGCGTCTACAATGAGCAGTTCTTC.

This chain links TRBV16 with TRBJ1-2; 8 bases agree with TRBD1. Germline loops: CDR1 KGHSY, CDR2 FQNENV. V lost 0 bases, J lost 6 bases, and 0 bases stayed unmatched. The CDR3 totals 13 residues. The CDR3 nucleotides are TGTGCCAGCAGCCAATCGGGACAGGATGGCTACACCTTC. Translated, it gives CASSQSGQDGYTF. Drawing the rest from reference TRBV16 and TRBJ1-2, the complete variable domain is GEEVAQTPKHLVRGEGQKAKLYCAPIKGHSYVFWYQQVLKNEFKFLISFQNENVFDETGMPKERFSAKCLPNSPCSLEIQATKLEDSAVYFCASSQSGQDGYTFGSGTRLTVV.

The genes are TRBV9 and TRBJ2-2, with no clear D. This CDR3 has 14 residues. V lost 8 bases, J lost 0 bases, and 11 bases lay in between. Germline CDR1 and CDR2: SGDLS and YYNGEE. The CDR3 sequence: CASSQVTNTGELFF. CDR3 nucleotides: TGTGCCAGTTCCCAGGTCACGAACACCGGGGAGCTGTTTTTT.

This chain connects TRBV7-6 to TRBJ2-6; no definite D call. The CDR3 consists of 18 residues. The germline CDR1 and CDR2 sequences are SGHVS and FNYEAQ. V was pared by 1 base and J by 0 bases, with 13 bases between. This CDR3 reads CASSLENGEISGANVLTF. Written as DNA, the CDR3 is TGTGCCAGCAGCTTAGAAAACGGTGAAATCTCTGGGGCCAACGTCCTGACTTTC. Combining the CDR3 with reference TRBV7-6 and TRBJ2-6 gives the whole variable domain GAGVSQSPRYKVTKRGQDVALRCDPISGHVSLYWYRQALGQGPEFLTYFNYEAQQDKSGLPNDRFSAERPEGSISTLTIQRTEQRDSAMYRCASSLENGEISGANVLTFGAGSRLTVL.

The gene calls are TRBV28 and TRBJ2-5; D is undetermined. Trimming stripped 1 base from V and 5 bases from J, with 5 bases between. The CDR3 loop spans 12 amino acids. Germline-derived CDR1 and CDR2 are MDHEN and SYDVKM. The CDR3 protein is CASSLFYETQYF. CDR3 bases: TGTGCCAGCAGTTTATTTTATGAGACCCAGTACTTC.

This chain connects TRBV6-1 to TRBJ2-7; D not resolved. V lost 6 bases to trimming and J lost 0 bases, with 15 bases between them. Looked up from germline, CDR1 is MNHNS and CDR2 is SASEGT. The CDR3 consists of 15 residues. In nucleotides, the CDR3 is TGTGCCAGCAGAGTACATCTTAAGGACTCCTACGAGCAGTACTTC. Protein product: CASRVHLKDSYEQYF.

This chain uses TRBV7-2 with TRBJ2-7; a weak D match, TRBD2 (6 bases). The V and J ends lost 2 bases and 3 bases respectively, with 14 bases between them. CDR1 and CDR2 from the germline V gene are SGHTA and FQGNSA. The CDR3 runs 15 residues. The CDR3 DNA reads as TGTGCCAGCAGCTTAAGGGCGGGGCTTGGCTACGAGCAGTACTTC. Protein sequence: CASSLRAGLGYEQYF.

The J gene is TRBJ1-5, the V gene TRBV27; perhaps TRBD1 as D (6 bases). The germline CDR1 and CDR2 sequences are MNHEY and SMNVEV (reference sequence). The germline V and J ends were trimmed by 3 bases and 5 bases, with 11 bases remaining between them. This CDR3 is built from 14 residues. The CDR3 is CASSFAGAHQPQHF. As DNA, the CDR3 is TGTGCCAGCAGTTTTGCAGGGGCCCATCAGCCCCAGCATTTT.

The DNA of the CDR3 is TGTGCCAGCAGCTTAGGTACCAGCGGAGAGACCCAGTACTTC. Protein product: CASSLGTSGETQYF. The chain recombines TRBV7-9 with TRBJ2-5; D is possibly TRBD2 (5 bases). The CDR3 length is 14 residues. The germline V gene encodes CDR1 SEHNR and CDR2 FQNEAQ (reference sequence). Trimming removed 1 base from V and 4 bases from J, with 10 bases in between.

J is TRBJ2-6 and V is TRBV10-3; D not resolved. The CDR3 runs to 12 residues. V gave up 8 bases and J gave up 3 bases, with 5 bases separating them. Germline V gene sequence: CDR1 ENHRY, CDR2 SYGVKD. The CDR3 loop is CAISFGANVLTF. For the CDR3, the DNA is TGTGCCATCTCATTTGGGGCCAACGTCCTGACTTTC.

The J gene is TRBJ1-2, the V gene TRBV13, with D unresolved. The length of the CDR3 is 14 residues. V was trimmed by 1 base and J by 8 bases, leaving 14 bases between them. Germline CDR1 PRHDT, CDR2 FYEKMQ (reference sequence). The CDR3 is CASSLVVPEEGYTF. For the CDR3, the DNA is TGTGCCAGCAGCTTAGTGGTCCCCGAGGAGGGCTACACCTTC.

Of note for this clone: The germline gene is not matched at one end of the junction; a read error may be the cause. The V and J genes are TRBV6-5 and TRBJ2-5, with TRBD2 matching over 9 bases. The CDR3 length is 11 residues. CDR1 MNHEY and CDR2 SVGAGI come from the germline V gene. Here the CDR3 reads CASSPGTSLHF. CDR3 sequence (DNA): TGTGCCAGCAGTCCCGGGACTAGCCTCCACTTC.